This T cell receptor beta chain is drawn from a study of blood T cell repertoires in COVID-19. Germline V gives CDR1 SEHNR, CDR2 FQNEAQ (reference sequence). V lost 3 bases and J lost 8, with 13 bases in between. This CDR3 comprises 13 residues. Assay used: immunoSEQ multiplex PCR; TCRdb lists only in-frame clones, some missing. The sample records roughly 46,000 clones, 88% being singletons. Input material: peripheral blood. V and J are TRBV7-9 and TRBJ1-2; D gene uncertain. This TCR derives from a man aged 50-59 years with active COVID-19. The DNA for the CDR3 is TGTGCCAGCAGCTTCACGGGATCTGAGGGCTACACCTTC. Residues: CASSFTGSEGYTF.